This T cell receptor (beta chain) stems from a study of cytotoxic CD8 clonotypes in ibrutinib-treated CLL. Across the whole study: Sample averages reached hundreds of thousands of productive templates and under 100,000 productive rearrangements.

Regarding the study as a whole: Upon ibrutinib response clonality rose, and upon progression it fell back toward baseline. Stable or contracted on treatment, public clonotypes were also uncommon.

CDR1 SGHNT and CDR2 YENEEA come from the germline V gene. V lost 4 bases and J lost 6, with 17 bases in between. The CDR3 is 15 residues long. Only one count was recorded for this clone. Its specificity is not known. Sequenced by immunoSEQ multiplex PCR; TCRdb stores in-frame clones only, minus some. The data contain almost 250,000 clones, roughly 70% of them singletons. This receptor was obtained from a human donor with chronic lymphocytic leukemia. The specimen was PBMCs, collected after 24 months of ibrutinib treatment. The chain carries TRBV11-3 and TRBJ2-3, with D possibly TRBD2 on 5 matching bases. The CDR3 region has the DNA TGTGCCAGCAGCTCCCGGCGGGCGGGCCCTGATACGCAGTATTTT. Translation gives CASSSRRAGPDTQYF.